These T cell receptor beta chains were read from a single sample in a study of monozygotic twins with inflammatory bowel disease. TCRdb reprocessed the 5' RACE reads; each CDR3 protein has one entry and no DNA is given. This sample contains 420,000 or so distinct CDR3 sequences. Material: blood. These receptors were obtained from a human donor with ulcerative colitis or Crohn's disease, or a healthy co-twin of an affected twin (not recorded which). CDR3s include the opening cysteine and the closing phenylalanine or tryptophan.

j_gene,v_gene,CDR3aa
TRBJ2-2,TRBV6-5,CASSGRGELFF
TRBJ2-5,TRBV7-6,CASSHFGTRELETQYF
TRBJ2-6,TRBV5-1,CASSSDRGAGANVLTF
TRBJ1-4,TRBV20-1,CSASSRSANEKLFF
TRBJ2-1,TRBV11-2,CASSLGPPEQFF
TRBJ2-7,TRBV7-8,CASSSPGLVGEGEQYF
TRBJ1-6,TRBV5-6,CASSLKGFINSPLHF
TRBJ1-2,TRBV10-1,CASSDKRSGYGYTF
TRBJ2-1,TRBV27,CASSIGTSGSSSYNEQFF
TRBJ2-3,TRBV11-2,CASSLEVRTSSGADTQYF
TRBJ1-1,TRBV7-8,CASSITTGPSLMNTEAFF
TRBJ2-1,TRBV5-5,CASSLKGEAYNEQFF
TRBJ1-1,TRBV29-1,CSVRLTVNTEAFF
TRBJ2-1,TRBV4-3,CASSQGLAGASYNEQFF
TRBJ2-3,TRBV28,CASSLAPSTDTQYF
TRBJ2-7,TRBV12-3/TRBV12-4,CASSFGGPGYEQYF
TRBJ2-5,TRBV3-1,CASSHSQGRLYQETQYF
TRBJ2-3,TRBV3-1,CASSLSGSRSTDTQYF
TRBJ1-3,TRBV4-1,CASSQDLTGAGNTIYF
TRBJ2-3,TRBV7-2,CASSRTSGTTDTQYF
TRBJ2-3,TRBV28,CASRGVRDTQYF
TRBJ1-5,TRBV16,CASLQGGGGNQPQHF
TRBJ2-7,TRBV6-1,CASRLLGPSYEQYF